This is a list of T cell receptor beta chains from one sample in a study of beta chain features in type 1 diabetes. Sequencing was performed with immunoSEQ multiplex PCR; in TCRdb, only in-frame clones are kept and a portion is missing. This sample has around 160,000 clones, with about 50% found just once. Sequences were obtained from Tregs from blood. The receptor source for this set is a man between 18 and 35 years old in good health. Both conserved end residues are part of each CDR3. The D gene is left open where the match is weak. Clone size is shown for a subset of rows, as once, few, many or a class of expanded clone.

>TRBV6-5|.|TRBJ2-1|TRBD1
TGTGCCAGCAGTCTCACCGGGACAGGGGTCAATGAGCAGTTCTTC
CASSLTGTGVNEQFF
>TRBV18|.|TRBJ1-4|.
TGTGCCAGCTCACCACCGGGACTTGGTGTGACTGAAAAACTGTTTTTT
CASSPPGLGVTEKLFF
>TRBV29-1|.|TRBJ2-7|TRBD1
TGCAGCGTTGAAGAGGGGACAGGGGGCCGCTACGAGCAGTACTTC
CSVEEGTGGRYEQYF
>TRBV9|.|TRBJ2-1|TRBD2
TGTGCCAGCAGCGCCGGACTAGCACCCTACAATGAGCAGTTCTTC
CASSAGLAPYNEQFF
>TRBV29-1|.|TRBJ2-5|TRBD2
TGCAGCGTCCCGGGACTAGGACAAGAGACCCAGTACTTC
CSVPGLGQETQYF
>TRBV18|.|TRBJ1-4|.
TGTGCCAGCTCGGCAGGGATGGAGGAAAAACTGTTTTTT
CASSAGMEEKLFF
>TRBV14|.|TRBJ2-1|TRBD2
TGTGCCAGCAGCCAAGATAGCGGGGGGGCCGACTACAATGAGCAGTTCTTC
CASSQDSGGADYNEQFF
>TRBV10-3|.|TRBJ2-7|.
TGTGCCATCAGTGAGTTAGGGGTTGGGTACGAGCAGTACTTC
CAISELGVGYEQYF
>TRBV18|few|TRBJ1-3|TRBD1
TGTGCCAGCTCACCAAGGACAGGGACAAGCTCTGGAAACACCATATATTTT
CASSPRTGTSSGNTIYF
>TRBV6-5|.|TRBJ2-1|.
TGTGCCTCGTGGGGGACTTCCTCCTACAATGAGCAGTTCTTC
CASWGTSSYNEQFF
>TRBV30|.|TRBJ1-1|TRBD1
TGTGCCTGCCATCGACAGGGGGACACTGAAGCTTTCTTT
CACHRQGDTEAFF
>TRBV7-2|once|TRBJ1-5|.
TGTGCCAGCAGCCCCCAGGGTGCCTCGAATCAGCCCCAGCATTTT
CASSPQGASNQPQHF
>TRBV5-1|.|TRBJ2-1|.
TGCGCCAGCAAATTAACAGTGGGTAATGAGCAGTTCTTC
CASKLTVGNEQFF
>TRBV18|.|TRBJ2-5|.
TGTGCCAGCTCGGAGATGCAAGAGACCCAGTACTTC
CASSEMQETQYF
>TRBV4-3|.|TRBJ1-2|.
TGCGCCAGCAGCCAAGAAGCAACTAGCTATGGCTACACCTTC
CASSQEATSYGYTF
>TRBV9|.|TRBJ2-2|TRBD1
TGTGCCAGCAGCGTAGCTGGGACAGGGGCTATCGGGGAGCTGTTTTTT
CASSVAGTGAIGELFF
>TRBV28|few|TRBJ2-5|.
TGTGCCAGCAGTTTTCGGATAGCGCGCCGGGAGACCCAGTACTTC
CASSFRIARRETQYF
>TRBV4-2|.|TRBJ2-3|TRBD2
TGTGCCAGCAGCACAAGAACGAGCGGGAGGGCAGATACGCAGTATTTT
CASSTRTSGRADTQYF
>TRBV6-5|few|TRBJ2-1|TRBD2
TGTGCCAGCAGTTACTGGCTAGCGGGCCACAATGAGCAGTTCTTC
CASSYWLAGHNEQFF
>TRBV28|.|TRBJ1-2|.
TGTGCCGCGGAAGGGGCGGACTATGGCTACACCTTC
CAAEGADYGYTF
>TRBV4-3|.|TRBJ2-3|.
TGCGCCAGCAGCCAAGATTTTTCCCATGAGGCAGATACGCAGTATTTT
CASSQDFSHEADTQYF
>TRBV9|.|TRBJ1-2|TRBD1
TGTGCCAGCAGCGTAGACAGGGGGCTACGTGGCTACACCTTC
CASSVDRGLRGYTF
>TRBV7-9|few|TRBJ2-5|TRBD2
TGTGCCAGCAGCCGACGCCTAGCGGCAATACAAGAGACCCAGTACTTC
CASSRRLAAIQETQYF
>TRBV5-1|few|TRBJ2-1|.
TGCGCCAGCAGCTTAGCGGTTAGCTCCTACAATGAGCAGTTCTTC
CASSLAVSSYNEQFF
>TRBV4-3|.|TRBJ2-1|.
TGCGCCAGCAGCCAACCCGCCGGGGACTCCAATGAGCAGTTCTTC
CASSQPAGDSNEQFF
>TRBV9|.|TRBJ2-1|TRBD1
TGTGCCAGCAGCGTAGTGGGACAGGGTCTCGAGCAGTTCTTC
CASSVVGQGLEQFF
>TRBV5-1|.|TRBJ1-5|.
TGCGCCAGCAGCTTGGGGGAAACTACAGGTCAGCCCCAGCATTTT
CASSLGETTGQPQHF